This section outlines one TCR beta chain sequence together with its context. What it recognizes is unknown. This sample is part of a study of T-cell reconstitution after alpha-beta-depleted transplantation in children. Regarding the study as a whole: From newly produced T cells came most of the T-cell counts and diversity one year after transplant. Reports say that about two months after transplant, the alpha-beta T cells came out of several hundred graft clones that had expanded.

Preparation of the TCRbeta library was carried out with unique molecular identifiers. MiXCR, run by TCRdb on the PCR reads, gives a single entry per CDR3 protein. The sample carries around 580,000 distinct CDR3 sequences, roughly 24% recorded once. Per germline, CDR1 SGHVS and CDR2 FQNEAQ. CDR3 size: 16 residues. V lost 5 bases, J lost 4 bases, and 12 bases stayed unmatched. The TCR was taken from a boy in the first two years of life who had a stem cell transplant for acute myeloid leukemia, so the T cells may come from the graft donor. The sequences come from PBMCs, mostly from graft donor cells, collected 360 days after TCRalphabeta/CD19-depleted stem cell transplant. The chain recombines TRBV7-8 with TRBJ1-1, with TRBD1 matching over 8 bases. As DNA, the CDR3 is TGTGCCAGCAGCCAACTCGGCCAGGGGGCAGGCACTGAAGCTTTCTTT. It yields the protein CASSQLGQGAGTEAFF.